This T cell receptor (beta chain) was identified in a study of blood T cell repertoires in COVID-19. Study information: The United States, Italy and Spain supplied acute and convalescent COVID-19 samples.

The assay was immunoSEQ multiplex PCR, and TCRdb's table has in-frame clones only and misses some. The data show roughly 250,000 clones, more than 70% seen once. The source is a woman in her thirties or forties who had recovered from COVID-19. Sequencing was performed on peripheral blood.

In DNA form, the CDR3 reads TGTGCCAGCAGCCGGCGGACTATTTCCCAAGAGACCCAGTACTTC. Amino acid sequence: CASSRRTISQETQYF. The chain joins TRBV3-1 (or the pseudogene TRBV3-2) to TRBJ2-5; perhaps TRBD2 as D (6 bases). Trimming left V 4 bases short and J 1 base short, with 13 bases between. This CDR3 is built from 15 residues. Looked up from germline, CDR1 is LGHDT and CDR2 is YNNKEL (reference sequence).